This T cell receptor (beta chain) was recovered during a study of T cells in tumors after PD-1 blockade (dated by TCRdb to about 2019). Some background on the complete study: Exclusion criteria were prior checkpoint blockade, use of systemic immunosuppressants, or recent radiotherapy or other anti-cancer therapy within 4 weeks. Patients were treated with either pembrolizumab 200 mg every 3 weeks or cemiplimab 350 mg every 2 weeks. Some patients also continued taking vismodegib 150 mg daily during anti-PD-1 treatment. An average of around 100,000 TCR templates (range 24,679-257,772) and around 36,000 unique clonotypes was obtained for peripheral blood samples. Paired single-cell RNA and TCR sequencing was performed on site-matched tumors from BCC or SCC patients before and after anti-PD-1 therapy. To compare clonotypes in blood versus tumor, bulk TCR sequencing was run on around eleven peripheral blood samples drawn from four or five patients. RECIST version 1.1 was used to assess clinical response. General findings and caveats noted by the study authors: Roughly two fifths of the TCR clonotypes from tumors also showed up in blood, and some novel exhausted tumor clones were present in pre-treatment blood, which suggests peripheral recruitment. The source of novel T cell clones was not identified, and lymphoid organs or rare unexpanded clones within the tumor or the tumor periphery could be included among the possible sources.

The immunoSEQ platform was used for deep TCRbeta sequencing. In the original analysis: Only productive rearrangements were exported from the immunoSEQ Analyzer for downstream analysis. T cell phenotypes were assigned to bulk TCRbeta clonotypes by matching the clonotypes to single-cell RNA+TCR-seq clones with the same TCRbeta sequence. Clone enrichment in tumor was computed as tumor frequency divided by PBMC frequency from bulk TCR sequencing. GLIPH was used to sort TCRs into specificity groups, which are clusters of distinct TCRs that likely recognize common antigens through shared CDR3 motifs. TCRdb re-hosts the immuneACCESS table, in-frame sequences only. Its copies lack some clones; in the studies checked, an unresolved V gene accounts for under half of them, and the cause for the rest is not known. The V and J calls and clone size come from that table; D and trimming were worked out from the DNA. A total of approximately 47,000 clones appear in this sample, 65% to 85% of them only once. 8% to 9.5% of the sample comes from the top ten.

This clone was observed a few times. It lacks a known antigen. Base qualities are missing; no much larger clone stands one base away. Genomic DNA extracted from tumor biopsies or peripheral blood was used for bulk TCRbeta sequencing, with input ranging from about 600 ng to 6,500 ng. Histologically proven advanced or metastatic basal or squamous cell carcinoma was present in all patients, all of whom were poor candidates for surgical resection. Of the roughly 10 patients in the basal cell carcinoma cohort, several underwent bulk tumor TCR sequencing. Sample: PBMCs, taken before anti-PD-1 therapy. The origin of this receptor is a human donor with advanced basal cell or squamous cell carcinoma (not recorded which).

Here is the DNA: TGTGCCAGCAGCTCAAGGTCGACTAGAGAGCAGTTCTTC. The resulting protein is CASSSRSTREQFF. The chain links TRBV4-2 with TRBJ2-1; the D gene is perhaps TRBD2, from 6 matching bases. Inclusive of the bounding cysteine and phenylalanine, the CDR3 is 13 residues long. Only the CDR3 DNA is retained, 39 bases long and in frame from the first base. V gives up 5 bases and J gives up 10 bases, and the segment between their germline ends measures 15 bases. The germline V gene provides CDR1 LGHNA and CDR2 YNFKEQ.